The 22 T cell receptor beta chains below all came from one sample that was sequenced in a study of blood T cell repertoires in COVID-19. Data came from immunoSEQ multiplex PCR; TCRdb stores just in-frame clones and leaves some out. The data contain hundreds of thousands of clones, approximately 87% of them singletons. The sequenced sample was PBMCs or T cells enriched from blood (not recorded which). These receptors originate from a man in his forties in a cohort exposed to, infected with or recovered from COVID-19 (not recorded which).

This clone was seen once. The identical CDR3 is also encoded by other nucleotide sequences in the sample. The V and J genes are TRBV19 and TRBJ2-5; 7 positions match TRBD2. Trimming took 6 bases from V and 2 from J; bases not matched to a gene: 3. The CDR3 spans 13 residues. Germline CDR1 LNHDA, CDR2 SQIVND (reference sequence). The CDR3 region is CASSILAQETQYF. The CDR3, as DNA: TGTGCCAGTAGCATACTAGCGCAAGAGACCCAGTACTTC.

CDR3 sequence: CASSLRQGGETQYF. CDR3 coding DNA: TGTGCCAGCAGCTTAAGACAGGGGGGAGAGACCCAGTACTTC. The chain is built from TRBV5-6 and TRBJ2-5, with 9 bases identical to TRBD1. Germline-derived CDR1 and CDR2 are SGHDT and YYEEEE. The CDR3 spans 14 residues. V trimming: 2 bases; J trimming: 4 bases; junction bases outside the gene matches: 3.

The V and J genes are TRBV7-9 and TRBJ1-3; D call uncertain. V was trimmed by 5 bases and J by 6 bases, leaving 14 bases between them. The CDR3 is 14 residues long. CDR1 SEHNR and CDR2 FQNEAQ come from the germline V gene (reference sequence). The CDR3 nucleotides are TGTGCCAGCAGCCAAGTATGGCAGGCAAACACCATATATTTT. Residues: CASSQVWQANTIYF. The entire variable domain, with the rest obtained from reference TRBV7-9 and TRBJ1-3, is as follows: DTGVSQNPRHKITKRGQNVTFRCDPISEHNRLYWYRQTLGQGPEFLTYFQNEAQLEKSRLLSDRFSAERPKGSFSTLEIQRTEQGDSAMYLCASSQVWQANTIYFGEGSWLTVV.

The CDR3 nucleotides are TGTGCCAGCAGCTTCGGCGGGAGGTTGACAGATACGCAGTATTTT. Amino acids: CASSFGGRLTDTQYF. The rearrangement links TRBV5-8 to TRBJ2-3; 8 positions match TRBD2. This CDR3 comprises 15 residues. CDR1 and CDR2 (germline): SGHTS, YDEGEE. Germline trimming cut 2 bases from V and 3 bases from J; bases unmatched to any gene: 5.

As to this clone: A read error may be the cause here, since a much bigger clone is one base away. The V gene is TRBV7-6, the J gene TRBJ1-1; D perhaps matches TRBD1 (5 bases). Germline-derived CDR1 and CDR2 are SGHVS and FNYEAQ. This CDR3 has 13 amino acids. V lost 5 bases to trimming and J lost 1 base, with 8 bases between them. CDR3 sequence (DNA): TGTGCCAGCAGCCCCGGGGGGAACACTGAAGCTTTCTTT. It translates to CASSPGGNTEAFF.

This clone was detected only once. The V gene is TRBV6-1, the J gene TRBJ2-1; unclear D gene. Trimming shortened V by 3 bases and J by 3 bases, and 6 bases separated the two germline ends. This CDR3 is 13 amino acids long. Germline V gene sequence: CDR1 MNHNS, CDR2 SASEGT. Here the CDR3 reads CASSDELYNEQFF. CDR3 coding DNA: TGTGCCAGCAGTGATGAACTCTACAATGAGCAGTTCTTC.

The chain carries TRBV10-3 and TRBJ1-1; 8 bases fit TRBD1. The CDR3 is 14 amino acids. J gave up 4 bases and V 6 bases, and 7 bases lay outside the gene matches. Germline CDR1 reads ENHRY; CDR2 reads SYGVKD. The CDR3 region has the DNA TGTGCCATCAGGGCAGGGGGCGAGGTCACTGAAGCTTTCTTT. Translated, it gives CAIRAGGEVTEAFF.

V gene TRBV12-5 combines with J gene TRBJ2-5; 10 nucleotides match TRBD2. Trimming took 2 bases from V and 4 from J; bases not matched to a gene: 10. This CDR3 region has 17 residues. The V gene's germline CDR1 is LGHNT and CDR2 FRNRAP. The CDR3 DNA follows: TGTGCTAGTGGTTTGTCCCCCGGGGCTAGCGGGAGAGAGACCCAGTACTTC. Amino acids: CASGLSPGASGRETQYF.

The V call is TRBV30, the J call TRBJ2-7, with 13 bases fitting TRBD2. CDR3 length: 14 residues. The germline gives CDR1 GTSNPN, CDR2 SVGIG (reference sequence). Trimming removed 8 bases from V and 6 bases from J; junction bases left unmatched: 10. DNA of the CDR3: TGTGCCACGCCCTCCGGGACTAGCGGGATCGAGCAGTACTTC. Residues: CATPSGTSGIEQYF.

This chain uses TRBV19 with TRBJ1-5, with D possibly being TRBD1 (6 bases). Germline CDR1 LNHDA, CDR2 SQIVND (reference sequence). Trimming stripped 3 bases from V and 4 bases from J, with 16 bases between. CDR3 size: 16 residues. The CDR3 DNA reads TGTGCCAGTAGTATGACCGGGACAAGGATTAATCAGCCCCAGCATTTT. Translating it yields CASSMTGTRINQPQHF.

The genes are TRBV29-1 and TRBJ1-1; 7 bases align to TRBD1. Per the germline V gene, CDR1 is SQVTM and CDR2 is ANQGSEA. The CDR3 sequence is 12 residues long. Trimming took 6 bases from V and 2 from J; bases not matched to a gene: 3. CDR3 nucleotides: TGCAGCGTCCGGACAGGTAACACTGAAGCTTTCTTT. Translation: CSVRTGNTEAFF.

The rearrangement joins TRBV28 to TRBJ2-5; 9 nucleotides match TRBD2. The CDR3 extends over 16 amino acids. Germline values: CDR1 MDHEN, CDR2 SYDVKM. Trimming cost V 6 bases and J 5 bases; bases outside gene matches: 13. The CDR3 coding sequence is TGTGCCAGCAGAACCGCGGGTAGCGGGGGCCACGAGACCCAGTACTTC. Its protein is CASRTAGSGGHETQYF.

This chain joins TRBV6-5 and TRBJ2-2; D not resolved. This CDR3 comprises 13 residues. CDR1 is MNHEY, CDR2 SVGAGI, per germline. V gave up 5 bases and J gave up 3 bases, with 7 bases separating them. The CDR3 sequence is CASSHRYTGELFF. The CDR3 DNA reads as TGTGCCAGCAGTCACAGATACACCGGGGAGCTGTTTTTT.

Only a few counts were recorded for this clone. The chain uses TRBV6-2 or TRBV6-3 and TRBJ1-2; TRBD1 aligns across 9 bases. The CDR3 is 15 amino acids. The V segment lost 5 bases and the J segment 4 bases; nucleotides outside the gene matches: 8. Germline loops: CDR1 MNHEY, CDR2 SVGEGT. CDR3 bases: TGTGCCAGCAGTCCCCGGGACAGGGTACTCTATGGCTACACCTTC. Its protein product is CASSPRDRVLYGYTF.

This clone came up a few times. The CDR3 DNA sequence: TGTGCCAGCAGTTTATCTCGTCCCGTATTCCAGCCCCAGCATTTT. It yields the protein CASSLSRPVFQPQHF. This chain uses TRBV28 with TRBJ1-5; D is unclear. Germline loops: CDR1 MDHEN, CDR2 SYDVKM. The germline V and J ends were trimmed by 1 base and 7 bases, with 14 bases remaining between them. The CDR3 covers 15 residues. Full variable domain (rest looked up from reference TRBV28 and TRBJ1-5): DVKVTQSSRYLVKRTGEKVFLECVQDMDHENMFWYRQDPGLGLRLIYFSYDVKMKEKGDIPEGYSVSREKKERFSLILESASTNQTSMYLCASSLSRPVFQPQHFGDGTRLSIL.

The rearrangement joins TRBV30 to TRBJ2-2; TRBD2 matches at 8 bases. Germline-derived CDR1 and CDR2 are GTSNPN and SVGIG (reference sequence). V dropped 3 bases and J dropped 3; count of bases not matched to a gene: 3. The CDR3 loop spans 14 amino acids. For the CDR3, the DNA is TGTGCCTGGAGGAGCGGGAGCCACACCGGGGAGCTGTTTTTT. It translates to CAWRSGSHTGELFF.

This chain uses TRBV29-1 with TRBJ2-1; 8 bases map to TRBD1. The CDR3 is made up of 15 amino acids. The ends lost 7 bases at V and 5 bases at J; junction bases unmatched: 13. Germline V CDR1 and CDR2: SQVTM, ANQGSEA. CDR3 residues: CSAGSRQGRHNEQFF. DNA of the CDR3: TGCAGCGCCGGATCACGACAGGGGAGGCACAATGAGCAGTTCTTC.

The rearrangement uses TRBV3-1 (or the pseudogene TRBV3-2) and TRBJ1-2; the match to TRBD1 covers 8 bases. The CDR3 runs to 15 residues. V lost 1 base and J lost 7; bases outside the gene matches: 8. The germline V gene has CDR1 LGHDT and CDR2 YNNKEL (reference sequence). CDR3 protein: CASSQAGGMPGGYTF. As DNA, the CDR3 is TGTGCCAGCAGCCAAGCAGGGGGCATGCCGGGTGGCTACACCTTC.

CDR3 sequence reads: CASSLRQGRGYTF. CDR3 DNA sequence: TGTGCCAGCAGCCTTAGACAGGGTCGAGGCTACACCTTC. The J gene is TRBJ1-2, the V gene TRBV6-5; 7 bases align to TRBD1. With V trimmed by 6 bases and J by 8 bases, 9 bases remained unmatched. CDR1 is MNHEY and CDR2 is SVGAGI in the germline V gene. The CDR3 covers 13 residues.

The V call is TRBV5-1, the J call TRBJ2-3, with 10 bases lining up with TRBD2. There are 18 residues in the CDR3. V lost 2 bases to trimming and J lost 6 bases; unmatched junction nucleotides: 15. Germline V lookup: CDR1 SGHRS, CDR2 YFSETQ. CDR3 protein: CASSFPPGTSAEFDTQYF. CDR3 in DNA: TGCGCCAGCAGCTTCCCCCCTGGGACTAGCGCCGAGTTTGATACGCAGTATTTT.

This clone was observed a few times. This sequence joins TRBV12-5 and TRBJ2-5, with 10 nucleotides matching TRBD2. Per the germline V gene, CDR1 is LGHNT and CDR2 is FRNRAP. The junction had 9 bases not matched to a gene; V was cut back by 1 base and J by 4 bases. CDR3 length: 17 residues. The CDR3 loop is CASGLGSLAGVIETQYF. CDR3 in DNA: TGTGCTAGTGGTTTGGGTTCCCTAGCGGGAGTGATAGAGACCCAGTACTTC.

V gene TRBV28 combines with J gene TRBJ2-4; TRBD1 matches at 8 bases. Trimming cost V 8 bases and J 0 bases; bases outside gene matches: 15. Germline lookup yields CDR1 MDHEN and CDR2 SYDVKM. The CDR3 is 18 amino acids. DNA for the CDR3: TGTGCCAGCCAAGGGGGACAGGTCTCGAATCTAGCCAAAAACATTCAGTACTTC. Its translation is CASQGGQVSNLAKNIQYF.